This T cell receptor beta chain came from a study of shared clonotypes between healthy human individuals. The study's findings and limits: Genetic and exposure-history diversity was limited by the small donor number.

Sequenced by immunoSEQ multiplex PCR; TCRdb stores in-frame clones only, minus some. This sample carries about 510,000 clones, roughly 79% of them seen once, and the ten largest clones take under 15%. This clone came up many times. What it binds is not known. V gave up 2 bases and J gave up 4 bases; unmatched junction bases: 9. Germline assignment: CDR1 MNHEY and CDR2 SVGAGI. This CDR3 has 16 amino acids. The TCR comes from a woman between 40 and 55 years old in good health. Some clones in this sample may be carry-over from other donors' samples. Input material: PBMCs. The chain links TRBV6-5 to TRBJ1-1; 8 nucleotides align to TRBD1. The CDR3 DNA sequence: TGTGCCAGCAGTTACGTCCCTGACAGGGGCGGCACTGAAGCTTTCTTT. Amino acid sequence: CASSYVPDRGGTEAFF.